A selection of T cell receptor beta chains follows, all from one sample in a study of beta chain features in type 1 diabetes. Sequenced by immunoSEQ multiplex PCR; TCRdb stores in-frame clones only, minus some. The sample lists approximately 37,000 clones, roughly two thirds occurring once. Specimen: Tregs from blood. The receptors derive from a woman aged 25 to 39 in good health. Each CDR3 is given with its conserved first and last residue. D genes are given only for firm matches. Where a row states a size, it is once, few, many or the class of an expanded clone; other rows omit it.

V gene	clone size	D gene	J gene	CDR3 DNA	CDR3 protein
TRBV19	few	.	TRBJ1-3	TGTGCCAGTATAAACTCTGGAAACACCATATATTTT	CASINSGNTIYF
TRBV7-9	.	TRBD2	TRBJ2-1	TGTGCCAGCAGCTCGGCGAGCGGGAGACCCTACAATGAGCAGTTCTTC	CASSSASGRPYNEQFF
TRBV11-2	.	TRBD2	TRBJ2-1	TGTGCCAGCAGCTTTGGCACTAGCGAGTTCTTC	CASSFGTSEFF
TRBV7-6	few	.	TRBJ2-5	TGTGCCAGCAGCTTAGATTGGGGCAGAGAGACCCAGTACTTC	CASSLDWGRETQYF
TRBV7-8	.	TRBD1	TRBJ2-3	TGTGCCAGCAGCCCTTGGACAGGCCGTACAGATACGCAGTATTTT	CASSPWTGRTDTQYF
TRBV5-1	.	TRBD2	TRBJ2-1	TGCGCCAGCAAGGATGGTAGCGGGATGGCTGAGCAGTTCTTC	CASKDGSGMAEQFF
TRBV7-8	.	.	TRBJ2-3	TGTGCCAGCAGCTTAGCAGGCGGTTTCACAGATACGCAGTATTTT	CASSLAGGFTDTQYF
TRBV6-5	.	TRBD1	TRBJ1-2	TGTGCCAGCAGTTTCCGGGACAGGGGGCTGAGTGGCTACACCTTC	CASSFRDRGLSGYTF
TRBV18	.	.	TRBJ1-1	TGTGCCAGCTCACGCGACAGAGACACTGAAGCTTTCTTT	CASSRDRDTEAFF
TRBV7-9	few	.	TRBJ1-5	TGTGCCAGCAGCTTAGGGGAAACAGGGAACCAGCCCCAGCATTTT	CASSLGETGNQPQHF
TRBV7-3	.	.	TRBJ2-5	TGTGCCAGCAGCTTATTCTGGGGCAACGAAGAGACCCAGTACTTC	CASSLFWGNEETQYF
TRBV15	.	.	TRBJ2-7	TGTGCCACCAGCAGAGATTGGTACAGCCTCTACGAGCAGTACTTC	CATSRDWYSLYEQYF
TRBV6-5	.	.	TRBJ2-1	TGTGCCAGCAGTTACTCAGGGGGAGGGCCTTACGGTGAGCAGTTCTTC	CASSYSGGGPYGEQFF
TRBV7-2	.	TRBD1	TRBJ2-5	TGTGCCAGCAGCTTGGACAGGGTAGGAGAGACCCAGTACTTC	CASSLDRVGETQYF
TRBV7-2	few	.	TRBJ2-1	TGTGCCAGCAGCCGGGAGATCGTCAGGAATGAGCAGTTCTTC	CASSREIVRNEQFF
TRBV5-6	.	TRBD1	TRBJ2-3	TGTGCCAGCAGCCCCGACAGGGGCAGGGCCACAGATACGCAGTATTTT	CASSPDRGRATDTQYF
TRBV28	.	.	TRBJ2-7	TGTGCCAGCAGTTTCTCCGCGGTCGAGCAGTACTTC	CASSFSAVEQYF
TRBV4-3	.	TRBD1	TRBJ2-1	TGCGCCAGCAGCATCCATGGGACAGGGGCGACCGATGAGCAGTTCTTC	CASSIHGTGATDEQFF
TRBV11-2	.	.	TRBJ1-1	TGTGCCAGCAGCTCTGCCCAGAGACAAAAGAACACTGAAGCTTTCTTT	CASSSAQRQKNTEAFF
TRBV19	once	.	TRBJ2-3	TGTGCCAGTAGCCCGACAGGTTTCACAGATACGCAGTATTTT	CASSPTGFTDTQYF
TRBV19	.	TRBD1	TRBJ2-3	TGTGCCAGTAGTATAGCCGGACAGGGGTTTTTGCAAGATACGCAGTATTTT	CASSIAGQGFLQDTQYF
TRBV7-2	.	.	TRBJ2-2	TGTGCCAGCAGGGCGGCGCAGACGGGCACCGGGGAGCTGTTTTTT	CASRAAQTGTGELFF
TRBV2	.	.	TRBJ2-4	TGTGCCAGCAGGGGGCTGAGGATTCTAGCCAAAAACATTCAGTACTTC	CASRGLRILAKNIQYF
TRBV28	.	.	TRBJ1-1	TGTGCCAGCGGACGGGGGATGAACACTGAAGCTTTCTTT	CASGRGMNTEAFF
TRBV28	.	.	TRBJ2-3	TGTGCCAGCAAACGGACAGCCACAGATACGCAGTATTTT	CASKRTATDTQYF
TRBV28	few	.	TRBJ2-3	TGTGCCAGCAGGCCCCTTGGGCTCACAGATACGCAGTATTTT	CASRPLGLTDTQYF
TRBV12-5	.	TRBD1	TRBJ1-2	TGTGCTAGTGGTTTGGTTTTAGGGGGCCGATTAGACTATGGCTACACCTTC	CASGLVLGGRLDYGYTF
TRBV9	.	.	TRBJ2-2	TGTGCCAGCAGCGTAGTTAGCGCGAACACCGGGGAGCTGTTTTTT	CASSVVSANTGELFF
TRBV30	.	.	TRBJ2-7	TGTGCCTGGAGTGTAGAGAGGGCAGGCTTCGACGAGCAGTACTTC	CAWSVERAGFDEQYF
TRBV19	few	TRBD1	TRBJ2-3	TGTGCCAGTAGTGGACAGGGGGCGACAGATACGCAGTATTTT	CASSGQGATDTQYF
TRBV5-6	few	.	TRBJ2-5	TGTGCCAGCAGCTTGAGTCTTGGCCGTGAGACCCAGTACTTC	CASSLSLGRETQYF